This TCR beta chain was recorded in a study of T cell changes during pregnancy in multiple sclerosis. Using immunoSEQ multiplex PCR, the repertoire was profiled, and TCRdb retains in-frame clones only, with some absent. The sample lists around 79,000 clones, around nine tenths occurring once. This specimen consisted of CD4+ T cells from peripheral blood mononuclear cells, obtained in the second trimester of pregnancy. The clonotype originates from a female donor with multiple sclerosis, enrolled in a pregnancy study.

The CDR3 loop reads CASSQRGSGSRNTGELFF. CDR3 DNA: TGTGCCAGCAGCCAAAGGGGTAGCGGGAGTAGGAACACCGGGGAGCTGTTTTTT. The genes are TRBV4-2 and TRBJ2-2; 9 positions match TRBD2. The length of the CDR3 is 18 residues. V was pared by 2 bases and J by 1 base, with 8 bases of the junction left unmatched. CDR1 and CDR2 (germline): LGHNA, YNFKEQ.